This is a list of T cell receptor beta chains from one sample in a study of Graves' ophthalmopathy and Graves' hyperthyroidism. TCRdb re-called the multiplex PCR reads through MiXCR, storing one row per CDR3 protein. The sample contains 400,000 to 500,000 distinct CDR3 sequences, around 21% of which appear only once. Sequenced: peripheral blood. These receptors all stem from a woman younger than 35 with stable Graves' hyperthyroidism. The conserved cysteine and the conserved F or W are not part of the CDR3 here. Fields, in order: V gene, D gene, CDR3 protein. D genes are given only for firm matches.

>TRBV24-1|NA
ATTSGRGTEAF
>TRBV6-4|NA
ASRRGEGTYNSPLH
>TRBV6-1|NA
ASRISGVGNTIY
>TRBV3-1|TRBD1
ASRTGGEAF
>TRBV20-1|TRBD2
SARRGTSGYEQY
>TRBV2|NA
ASIYSQETQY
>TRBV20-1|TRBD1
SAPGQGPYEQY
>TRBV6-1|TRBD1
ASTRTGSYGYT
>TRBV6-1|NA
ASSEKGVLISNQPQH
>TRBV5-1|NA
ASSLYGANEQY
>TRBV4-2|TRBD1
ASSQGDRYRSAEAF
>TRBV12-3/TRBV12-4|NA
ASRSTSGRDYGYT
>TRBV5-1|NA
ASNQETQY
>TRBV27|NA
ASSAGVGQPQH
>TRBV6-5|TRBD1
ASSFGTGLYGYT
>TRBV28|TRBD1
ASSLVWTGIGSSYNSPLH
>TRBV11-2|NA
ASSLVLLRNTEAF
>TRBV11-2|TRBD2
ASSLRTSRETQY
>TRBV24-1|NA
ATSDYGGTQETQY
>TRBV12-3/TRBV12-4|TRBD2
ASSPSGRFYEQY
>TRBV6-5|TRBD1
ASSYFRDRDGYT
>TRBV6-1|TRBD1
ASSDLQGTVQPQH
>TRBV6-1|TRBD2
ASGKYGGSSYEQY
>TRBV6-1|TRBD2
ASSGTSGIWTGELF
>TRBV12-3/TRBV12-4|TRBD1
SSSFVMTGSYEQY
>TRBV24-1|NA
ATSDGGGSEAF
>TRBV18|TRBD1
ASSDRGVAYEQY
>TRBV20-1|NA
SASSGGDNYGYT
>TRBV2|NA
ASKQVSYEQY
>TRBV7-6|NA
ASSQKRAVTDTQY
>TRBV6-1|NA
ASSLRTD
>TRBV6-1|NA
ASSERVQTYDQY
>TRBV20-1|NA
SAYDSLYGYT
>TRBV7-2|NA
ASSPTPRANTEAF
>TRBV12-3/TRBV12-4|NA
ASSSPRGGEQETQY
>TRBV20-1|NA
SARARGRSYEQY
>TRBV6-2/TRBV6-3|NA
ASSYYGNTGGYT
>TRBV11-2|NA
ASSLGMRGTQY
>TRBV7-2|NA
ASRTSVRYTGELF
>TRBV28|NA
ASTTTGREHTEAF
>TRBV5-1|NA
ASSLTKQSGGANVLT
>TRBV15|NA
ATSSKERDPNTGELF
>TRBV5-6|NA
ASSLDRHNSPLH
>TRBV28|TRBD2
ASSALSPGGYEQY
>TRBV6-1|TRBD2
ASSKKREALYEQY
>TRBV2|TRBD1
ASSRQGAQSEQY
>TRBV5-1|TRBD1
ASSGDGTDPTVC